Given below is one T cell receptor beta chain in context. The data were taken from a study of blood T cell repertoires in COVID-19. Study overall: COVID-19 samples, acute and convalescent, were from the United States, Italy and Spain. Sources were T cells, B-cell-depleted T cells, or PBMCs; the material itself was cDNA or gDNA.

In Cohort 3, a recovered donor had either two negative PCRs, clearance, or symptom resolution. The CDR3 is 16 residues long. The ends lost 5 bases at V and 2 bases at J; junction bases unmatched: 8. Germline V lookup: CDR1 MNHEY, CDR2 SVGEGT. This table comes from immunoSEQ multiplex PCR, and its TCRdb copy is limited to in-frame clones, with some not included. The sample carries about 130,000 clones, about 80% recorded once. The source of this sequence is a man aged 45-65 years who had recovered from COVID-19. Sequences were obtained from PBMCs or T cells enriched from blood (not recorded which). The chain is built from TRBV6-2 or TRBV6-3 and TRBJ1-5; 8 nucleotides agree with TRBD1. The DNA of the CDR3 is TGTGCCAGCAGTGGAGGAGGACAGGGCGGCAATCAGCCCCAGCATTTT. Translated: CASSGGGQGGNQPQHF.